The rows below give T cell receptor beta chains drawn from one sample of a study of blood T cells in healthy people across ages. TCRdb fed the 5' RACE reads into MiXCR, producing one record per CDR3 protein. The table has roughly 800,000 distinct CDR3 sequences, roughly 64% seen once. The source material was blood. These receptors were taken from a young man in good health. The conserved cysteine and the conserved F or W are not part of the CDR3 here. Fields, in order: D gene, V gene, J gene, CDR3 protein. D genes are given only for firm matches.

d_gene: .; v_gene: TRBV6-5; j_gene: TRBJ2-1; CDR3aa: ASSYSGTEQF
d_gene: .; v_gene: TRBV10-2; j_gene: TRBJ2-3; CDR3aa: ASTLGNLLTDTQY
d_gene: .; v_gene: TRBV2; j_gene: TRBJ2-7; CDR3aa: ASSDRVNEQY
d_gene: .; v_gene: TRBV6-6; j_gene: TRBJ2-7; CDR3aa: ASSDGAYEQY
d_gene: TRBD1; v_gene: TRBV6-2/TRBV6-3; j_gene: .; CDR3aa: ASSLWTGTPETQY
d_gene: .; v_gene: TRBV7-9; j_gene: TRBJ2-1; CDR3aa: ASSFLLRTASNEQF
d_gene: .; v_gene: TRBV20-1; j_gene: TRBJ1-2; CDR3aa: SARTEIYGYT
d_gene: .; v_gene: TRBV7-3; j_gene: TRBJ2-1; CDR3aa: ASSLIPGAENEQF
d_gene: .; v_gene: TRBV6-1; j_gene: TRBJ1-2; CDR3aa: ASSESDSQHWGYT
d_gene: .; v_gene: TRBV30; j_gene: TRBJ1-2; CDR3aa: ALGRDLYGYT
d_gene: .; v_gene: TRBV24-1; j_gene: TRBJ2-7; CDR3aa: ATSDSGVEQY
d_gene: .; v_gene: TRBV4-3; j_gene: TRBJ2-7; CDR3aa: ASSQRGGTSSYEQY
d_gene: TRBD2; v_gene: TRBV7-2; j_gene: .; CDR3aa: ASSPKAGGPHEQY
d_gene: .; v_gene: TRBV7-9; j_gene: TRBJ1-1; CDR3aa: ASSSSGAEAF
d_gene: TRBD2; v_gene: TRBV4-3; j_gene: TRBJ2-5; CDR3aa: ASSQGGSGSAPETQY
d_gene: .; v_gene: TRBV27; j_gene: TRBJ1-2; CDR3aa: ASSYTGYYGYT
d_gene: TRBD2; v_gene: TRBV20-1; j_gene: TRBJ2-7; CDR3aa: SARRRGSSYEQY
d_gene: .; v_gene: TRBV7-6; j_gene: TRBJ2-3; CDR3aa: ASSLARGGSDTQY
d_gene: .; v_gene: TRBV20-1; j_gene: TRBJ2-5; CDR3aa: SASREETQY
d_gene: TRBD2; v_gene: TRBV10-2; j_gene: TRBJ2-5; CDR3aa: ASSGSLAGDPQETQY